This T cell receptor (beta chain) is from a study of blood T cell repertoires in COVID-19. Clones were read by immunoSEQ multiplex PCR, and TCRdb kept only the in-frame ones, dropping some. The sample lists hundreds of thousands of clones; about 91% were seen once. The CDR3 is 14 amino acids. In germline, CDR1 is SGHNT, CDR2 YYREEE (reference sequence). V dropped 0 bases and J dropped 3 bases, with 9 bases sitting between them. The sequence was obtained from a woman aged 40 to 49 who had recovered from COVID-19. Sequenced sample: PBMCs or T cells enriched from blood (not recorded which). The chain carries TRBV5-4 and TRBJ1-1; D is possibly TRBD1 (6 bases). CDR3 residues: CASSLDRVDTEAFF. The CDR3 nucleotides read TGTGCCAGCAGCTTGGACAGGGTGGACACTGAAGCTTTCTTT.